This TCR beta chain stems from a study of T cell responses to AZD1222 COVID-19 vaccine. Assay: immunoSEQ multiplex PCR; the TCRdb copy retains only in-frame clones and omits some. Of roughly 70,000 clones detected, about 88% appear once; the ten largest clones hold around 9.3%. Broader study findings: Researchers report vaccine-associated CD4 TCRs spanning spike, with dominance at 160-218 and 743-854.

On this clone: Its antigen is as yet unknown.

V lost 3 bases and J lost 1, with 11 bases in between. This CDR3 has 15 amino acids. Germline lookup yields CDR1 LNHNV and CDR2 YYDKDF (reference sequence). The sequencing used peripheral blood, collected 28 days after the second AZD1222 dose. The TCR comes from an adult who received the AZD1222 COVID-19 vaccine. The J gene is TRBJ2-3, the V gene TRBV15, with D perhaps TRBD1 (6 bases). The CDR3 protein is CATSSQGRGTDTQYF. The DNA for the CDR3 is TGTGCCACCAGCAGTCAGGGGCGAGGCACAGATACGCAGTATTTT.